This entry lists 31 T cell receptor beta chains sequenced from one sample in a study of blood T cell repertoires in COVID-19. Libraries were prepared by immunoSEQ multiplex PCR; TCRdb keeps only in-frame clonotypes and omits some of them. This sample has some 70,000 clones, with roughly 71% found just once. Sequencing input: peripheral blood. The receptor set was obtained from a man aged 55 to 70 with COVID-19, enrolled during active disease.

The J gene is TRBJ1-2, the V gene TRBV19; no reliable D call. V lost 4 bases and J lost 3, with 21 bases in between. Germline assignment: CDR1 LNHDA and CDR2 SQIVND (reference sequence). This CDR3 is 17 amino acids long. The CDR3 loop is CASSKTFPYGNDYGYTF. CDR3 nucleotides: TGTGCCAGTAGTAAGACTTTCCCCTACGGGAACGACTATGGCTACACCTTC.

V gene TRBV5-4 combines with J gene TRBJ2-1; 9 positions match TRBD2. The CDR3 spans 15 residues. The germline V gene has CDR1 SGHNT and CDR2 YYREEE (reference sequence). V gave up 4 bases and J gave up 2 bases; unmatched junction bases: 4. CDR3 protein: CASSDSGSPYNEQFF. The CDR3 bases are TGTGCCAGCAGCGATAGCGGGAGCCCCTACAATGAGCAGTTCTTC.

The V call is TRBV19, the J call TRBJ2-5; D is ambiguous. CDR1 and CDR2 (germline): LNHDA, SQIVND (reference sequence). The CDR3 covers 12 residues. V was cut by 3 bases and J by 5 bases, with 7 bases left in between. The CDR3 loop is CASSINSETQYF. CDR3 nucleotide sequence: TGTGCCAGTAGTATCAACAGTGAGACCCAGTACTTC.

This clone is a singleton in its sample. The CDR3 is CASSRDTRYNEQFF. Here the CDR3 DNA reads TGTGCCAGCAGCCGAGATACTAGATACAATGAGCAGTTCTTC. The gene calls are TRBV4-2 and TRBJ2-1, with D perhaps TRBD2 (5 bases). This CDR3 is built from 14 residues. V lost 4 bases and J 4 bases, leaving 11 bases between the germline ends. Per the germline V gene, CDR1 is LGHNA and CDR2 is YNFKEQ.

The chain carries TRBV5-4 and TRBJ2-6, with TRBD1 identical over 12 bases. The CDR3 extends over 18 amino acids. Germline CDR1 reads SGHNT; CDR2 reads YYREEE (reference sequence). Trimming took 4 bases from V and 4 from J; bases not matched to a gene: 9. For the CDR3, the DNA is TGTGCCAGCAGCCCCCAAGGGACAGGGGGCTACGGGGCCAACGTCCTGACTTTC. Residues: CASSPQGTGGYGANVLTF.

The V and J genes are TRBV9 and TRBJ1-3, with a weak D call TRBD1 (5 bases). The CDR3 length is 16 residues. V lost 3 bases and J lost 4, with 17 bases in between. Germline V gene sequence: CDR1 SGDLS, CDR2 YYNGEE. The CDR3 coding sequence is TGTGCCAGCAGCGCACGATTGGGAAGGGGCGGAAACACCATATATTTT. Translated, it gives CASSARLGRGGNTIYF.

The chain couples TRBV6-5 to TRBJ1-4; TRBD1 aligns across 7 bases. J lost 8 bases, V lost 5 bases, and 11 bases had no gene match. Germline V gene data show CDR1 as MNHEY and CDR2 as SVGAGI. The CDR3 spans 15 residues. This CDR3 reads CASSSRQGPFEKLFF. The DNA for the CDR3 is TGTGCCAGCAGTAGTCGACAGGGACCATTCGAAAAACTGTTTTTT.

This chain links TRBV28 with TRBJ1-3, with TRBD1 identical over 8 bases. CDR3 size: 14 residues. Germline V gives CDR1 MDHEN, CDR2 SYDVKM. With V trimmed by 10 bases and J by 2 bases, 7 bases remained unmatched. In nucleotides, the CDR3 is TGTGCCACAAAACAGGGGGACGCTGGAAACACCATATATTTT. It translates to CATKQGDAGNTIYF.

This clone was counted a few times. The rearrangement uses TRBV7-2 and TRBJ2-7; D unclear. The CDR3 has 15 residues. Germline V gives CDR1 SGHTA, CDR2 FQGNSA. V was trimmed by 2 bases and J by 4 bases, leaving 15 bases between them. In DNA, the CDR3 is TGTGCCAGCAGCTTAATCGGCGGAGACGCGTACGAGCAGTACTTC. It translates to CASSLIGGDAYEQYF.

The gene calls are TRBV4-1 and TRBJ2-3; 14 nucleotides agree with TRBD2. The V gene's germline CDR1 is MGHRA and CDR2 YSYEKL. After removal of 2 bases from V and 3 bases from J, the junction contained 7 bases not matched to a gene. This CDR3 region has 18 residues. This chain's CDR3 is CASSQRGLAGEETDTQYF. CDR3 DNA: TGCGCCAGCAGCCAAAGGGGACTAGCGGGAGAGGAGACAGATACGCAGTATTTT.

The rearrangement links TRBV2 to TRBJ2-5; tentative D call: TRBD1 (5 bases). The germline gives CDR1 SNHLY, CDR2 FYNNEI. V lost 6 bases and J 2 bases, leaving 13 bases between the germline ends. This CDR3 is 14 amino acids long. The CDR3 protein is CASSPQAGQETQYF. CDR3 in DNA: TGTGCCAGCAGCCCCCAGGCAGGGCAAGAGACCCAGTACTTC.

The CDR3 reads CASTQIIVAYGYTF. CDR3 DNA: TGTGCCAGCACCCAGATCATTGTGGCCTATGGCTACACCTTC. The chain couples TRBV3-1 (or the pseudogene TRBV3-2) to TRBJ1-2; unclear D gene. Germline V CDR1 and CDR2: LGHDT, YNNKEL (reference sequence). Trimming removed 7 bases from V and 4 bases from J, with 16 bases in between. The CDR3 is made up of 14 amino acids.

Only one count was recorded for this clone. V and J are TRBV3-1 (or the pseudogene TRBV3-2) and TRBJ1-2; TRBD1 is a possible D gene (5 bases). There are 12 residues in the CDR3. V lost 4 bases and J lost 6, with 9 bases in between. Per the germline V gene, CDR1 is LGHDT and CDR2 is YNNKEL (reference sequence). The CDR3 region has the DNA TGTGCCAGCAGCCCCGGGGGTCATGGCTACACCTTC. Encoded protein: CASSPGGHGYTF.

This clone was detected a few times. The gene calls are TRBV3-1 (or the pseudogene TRBV3-2) and TRBJ2-2; maybe TRBD2 (6 bases). The CDR3 consists of 17 residues. Germline lookup yields CDR1 LGHDT and CDR2 YNNKEL (reference sequence). V lost 0 bases and J lost 0, with 11 bases in between. The CDR3 loop reads CASSQDIAVTNTGELFF. Here the CDR3 DNA reads TGTGCCAGCAGCCAAGATATAGCGGTTACGAACACCGGGGAGCTGTTTTTT.

The rearrangement uses TRBV25-1 and TRBJ1-2; D gene ambiguous. CDR3 length equals 11 residues. Per germline, CDR1 MGHDK and CDR2 SYGVNS. Trimming stripped 2 bases from V and 8 bases from J, with 6 bases between. The CDR3 DNA is TGTGCCAGCAGTGAAGCGTTCGGCTACACCTTC. Amino acids: CASSEAFGYTF.

This clone was seen ten or more times. The chain links TRBV30 to TRBJ2-2, with 10 nucleotides matching TRBD1. The CDR3 covers 15 residues. The trim removed 5 bases at V and 5 bases at J, leaving 8 bases unmatched. Germline V gene data show CDR1 as GTSNPN and CDR2 as SVGIG (reference sequence). The CDR3 region is CAWGRDRGNTGELFF. CDR3 coding DNA: TGTGCCTGGGGTAGGGACAGGGGAAATACCGGGGAGCTGTTTTTT.

The chain links TRBV29-1 to TRBJ1-1; D unresolved. The CDR3 covers 10 residues. V lost 6 bases and J lost 9, with 11 bases in between. CDR1 SQVTM and CDR2 ANQGSEA come from the germline V gene. The chain's CDR3 is CSVVETKAFF. The CDR3 DNA sequence: TGCAGCGTCGTCGAAACAAAAGCTTTCTTT.

The V and J genes are TRBV6-5 and TRBJ2-7; a possible D gene is TRBD1 (6 bases). The germline V gene has CDR1 MNHEY and CDR2 SVGAGI. The V end was cut by 8 bases, the J end by 7 bases, with 18 bases between. The CDR3 contains 13 residues. As DNA, the CDR3 is TGTGCCAGCCTAACAGGGCCTTTAGGTGAGCAGTACTTC. It translates to CASLTGPLGEQYF.

The V call is TRBV5-1, the J call TRBJ2-5; 7 nucleotides line up with TRBD1. Germline trimming cut 4 bases from V and 5 bases from J; bases unmatched to any gene: 11. The germline CDR1 and CDR2 sequences are SGHRS and YFSETQ. This CDR3 spans 15 amino acids. CDR3 bases: TGCGCCAGCAGCCCCGGGACAGCCCAGGAGGAGACCCAGTACTTC. Amino acids: CASSPGTAQEETQYF.

The V call is TRBV12-3 or TRBV12-4, the J call TRBJ1-2; D is uncertain. V was clipped by 5 bases and J by 3 bases, with 7 bases between them. The length of the CDR3 is 12 residues. The CDR3 DNA reads TGTGCCAGCAGTGACTGGGACTATGGCTACACCTTC. This gives the protein CASSDWDYGYTF.

The chain employs TRBV28 and TRBJ1-5; weak D call: TRBD1 (5 bases). The CDR3 runs 15 residues. The germline V gene has CDR1 MDHEN and CDR2 SYDVKM. The V and J ends lost 2 bases and 2 bases respectively, with 10 bases between them. CDR3 loop: CASSLGGLGNQPQHF. CDR3 in DNA: TGTGCCAGCAGTTTAGGGGGGTTGGGCAATCAGCCCCAGCATTTT. The variable domain in full, with the rest retrieved from reference TRBV28 and TRBJ1-5, is DVKVTQSSRYLVKRTGEKVFLECVQDMDHENMFWYRQDPGLGLRLIYFSYDVKMKEKGDIPEGYSVSREKKERFSLILESASTNQTSMYLCASSLGGLGNQPQHFGDGTRLSIL.

The V gene is TRBV5-1, the J gene TRBJ2-1; 15 nucleotides line up with TRBD2. Germline V gives CDR1 SGHRS, CDR2 YFSETQ. V lost 3 bases to trimming and J lost 10 bases; unmatched junction nucleotides: 8. The CDR3 totals 16 residues. CDR3 loop: CASSSGTSGGLGEQFF. CDR3 in DNA: TGCGCCAGCAGCTCCGGGACTAGCGGGGGGTTAGGAGAGCAGTTCTTC. The whole variable domain, filled in from reference TRBV5-1 and TRBJ2-1, reads KAGVTQTPRYLIKTRGQQVTLSCSPISGHRSVSWYQQTPGQGLQFLFEYFSETQRNKGNFPGRFSGRQFSNSRSEMNVSTLELGDSALYLCASSSGTSGGLGEQFFGPGTRLTVL.

Ten or more counts support this clone. The sample holds other DNA sequences that translate to the same CDR3. The chain recombines TRBV7-9 with TRBJ2-3; a weak D match, TRBD1 (5 bases). Germline CDR1 SEHNR, CDR2 FQNEAQ (reference sequence). V lost 1 base and J 0 bases, leaving 5 bases between the germline ends. The length of the CDR3 is 14 residues. CDR3 DNA sequence: TGTGCCAGCAGCTTAGAGGGGAGCACAGATACGCAGTATTTT. Amino acid sequence: CASSLEGSTDTQYF. The variable domain in full, completed from reference TRBV7-9 and TRBJ2-3, reads DTGVSQNPRHKITKRGQNVTFRCDPISEHNRLYWYRQTLGQGPEFLTYFQNEAQLEKSRLLSDRFSAERPKGSFSTLEIQRTEQGDSAMYLCASSLEGSTDTQYFGPGTRLTVL.

The rearrangement uses TRBV28 and TRBJ1-2; 9 positions match TRBD1. After removal of 7 bases from V and 4 bases from J, the junction contained 7 bases not matched to a gene. The germline CDR1 and CDR2 sequences are MDHEN and SYDVKM. This CDR3 has 14 residues. CDR3 nucleotides: TGTGCCAGCACTCGACAGGGGGGCATCTATGGCTACACCTTC. This encodes CASTRQGGIYGYTF.

This chain links TRBV19 with TRBJ2-5, with a weak D call TRBD1 (6 bases). The V end was cut by 1 base, the J end by 0 bases, with 12 bases between. The CDR3 covers 16 residues. Per the germline V gene, CDR1 is LNHDA and CDR2 is SQIVND (reference sequence). CDR3 nucleotide sequence: TGTGCCAGTAGTATAGGTACAGGGATGTACCAAGAGACCCAGTACTTC. It translates to CASSIGTGMYQETQYF.

The chain has TRBV6-6 and TRBJ1-4; D call uncertain. CDR1 and CDR2 (germline): MNHNY, SVGAGI (reference sequence). Trimming removed 7 bases from V and 5 bases from J, with 8 bases in between. CDR3 length: 12 residues. CDR3: CASNLRNEKLFF. Here the CDR3 DNA reads TGTGCCAGCAACTTACGGAATGAAAAACTGTTTTTT.

The V gene is TRBV11-3, the J gene TRBJ2-7, with 7 positions matching TRBD2. J lost 0 bases, V lost 4 bases, and 6 bases had no gene match. Germline CDR1 reads SGHNT; CDR2 reads YENEEA. CDR3 length: 15 residues. This CDR3 reads CASSSTSMSSYEQYF. The CDR3 bases are TGTGCCAGCAGCTCGACTAGCATGAGCTCCTACGAGCAGTACTTC.

This chain uses TRBV5-5 with TRBJ2-2, with TRBD1 matching over 7 bases. The V segment lost 3 bases and the J segment 6 bases; nucleotides outside the gene matches: 14. The CDR3 is 17 residues long. Per the germline V gene, CDR1 is SGHKS and CDR2 is YYEKEE (reference sequence). The CDR3 nucleotides are TGTGCCAGCAGCTCTTATCGACAGGGTTCGAAGGCCGGGGAGCTGTTTTTT. It yields the protein CASSSYRQGSKAGELFF.

J is TRBJ2-7 and V is TRBV5-4; TRBD2 matches 7 bases. CDR1 is SGHNT, CDR2 YYREEE, per germline (reference sequence). CDR3 size: 16 residues. J gave up 3 bases and V 2 bases, and 11 bases lay outside the gene matches. DNA for the CDR3: TGTGCCAGCAGCTTCGGCGGCACTAGCGAGGGCTACGAGCAGTACTTC. Translating gives CASSFGGTSEGYEQYF.

This sequence joins TRBV5-1 and TRBJ2-2; 12 nucleotides match TRBD2. This CDR3 comprises 16 residues. V lost 4 bases, J lost 7 bases, and 8 bases stayed unmatched. CDR1 SGHRS and CDR2 YFSETQ come from the germline V gene. The CDR3 bases are TGCGCCAGCAGCGAAGCTAGCGGGAGGGCCGGCGGGGAGCTGTTTTTT. Translated, it gives CASSEASGRAGGELFF.

This chain links TRBV5-1 with TRBJ1-1; no firm D call. Germline V gene sequence: CDR1 SGHRS, CDR2 YFSETQ. The CDR3 has 11 amino acids. The V gene lost 5 bases and the J gene lost 8 bases, with 10 bases spanning the gap. The CDR3 DNA follows: TGCGCCAGCAGTTCCAACTGGGAAGCTTTCTTT. It translates to CASSSNWEAFF.